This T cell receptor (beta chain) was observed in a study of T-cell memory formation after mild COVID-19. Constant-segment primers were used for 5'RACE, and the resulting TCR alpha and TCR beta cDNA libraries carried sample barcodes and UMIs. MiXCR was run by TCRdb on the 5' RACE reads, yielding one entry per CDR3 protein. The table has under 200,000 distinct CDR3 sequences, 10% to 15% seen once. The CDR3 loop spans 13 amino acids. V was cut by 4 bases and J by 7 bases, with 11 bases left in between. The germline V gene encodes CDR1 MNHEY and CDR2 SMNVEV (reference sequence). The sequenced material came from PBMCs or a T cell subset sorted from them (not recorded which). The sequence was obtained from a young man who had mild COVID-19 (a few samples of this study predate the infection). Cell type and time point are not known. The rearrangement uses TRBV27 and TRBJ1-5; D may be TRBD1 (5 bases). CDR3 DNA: TGTGCCAGCAGTTCCCGGGAGGGGCAGCCCCAGCATTTT. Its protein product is CASSSREGQPQHF.